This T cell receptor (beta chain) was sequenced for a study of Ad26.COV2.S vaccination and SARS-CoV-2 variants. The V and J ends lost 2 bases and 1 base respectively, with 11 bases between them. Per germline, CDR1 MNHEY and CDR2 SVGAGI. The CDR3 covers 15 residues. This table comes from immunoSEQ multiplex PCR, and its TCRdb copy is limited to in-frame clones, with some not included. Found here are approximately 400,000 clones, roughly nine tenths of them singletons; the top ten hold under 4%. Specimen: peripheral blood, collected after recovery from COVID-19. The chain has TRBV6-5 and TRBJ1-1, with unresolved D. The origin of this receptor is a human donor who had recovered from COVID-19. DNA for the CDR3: TGTGCCAGCAGTTACCAACCCACGGCGAACACTGAAGCTTTCTTT. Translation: CASSYQPTANTEAFF.